A selection of T cell receptor beta chains follows, all from one sample in a study of blood T cell repertoires in COVID-19. TCRdb's copy holds only in-frame clones and misses some; the assay was immunoSEQ multiplex PCR. Among approximately 94,000 clones listed, around 90% were seen once. The sequenced sample was peripheral blood. All receptors come from a human donor in a cohort sampled during active COVID-19. Both conserved end residues are part of each CDR3. A D gene is named only where the DNA matches it firmly. The size of a clone is reported for some rows only, either as once, few or many, or as a class for expanded clones.

>-|TRBV6-5|TRBD1|TRBJ2-7
TGTGCCAGCAGCGGTCCAAGACAGGGGACCTACGAGCAGTACTTC
CASSGPRQGTYEQYF
>-|TRBV11-2|TRBD2|TRBJ2-7
TGTGCCAGCAGCCCCGGCGGGGGAAGATTATACGAGCAGTACTTC
CASSPGGGRLYEQYF
>few|TRBV5-8|-|TRBJ1-1
TGTGCCAGCAGCTTGGGACAGGTGCTGAACACTGAAGCTTTCTTT
CASSLGQVLNTEAFF
>once|TRBV28|-|TRBJ1-5
TGTGCCAGCAGTTTACCGGGACAAGCAATTCAGCCCCAGCATTTT
CASSLPGQAIQPQHF
>-|TRBV6-4|-|TRBJ2-1
TGTGCCAGCAGTGACTCGGCAGGGACTGGGAATGAGCAGTTCTTC
CASSDSAGTGNEQFF
>-|TRBV10-3|TRBD1|TRBJ1-1
TGTGCCAGCCGGGACAGGAACAGAGTCACTGAAGCTTTCTTT
CASRDRNRVTEAFF
>-|TRBV4-1|-|TRBJ2-5
TGCGCCAGCAGCCGCATGGTGGGCCGGGAGACCCAGTACTTC
CASSRMVGRETQYF
>-|TRBV29-1|-|TRBJ2-7
TGCAGCGTTCAACCGGGACAAGGCAACGAGCAGTACTTC
CSVQPGQGNEQYF
>-|TRBV18|-|TRBJ1-4
TGTGCCAGCTCACCGGGGGCGACTAATGAAAAACTGTTTTTT
CASSPGATNEKLFF
>-|TRBV6-2/TRBV6-3|-|TRBJ1-1
TGTGCCAGCAGTCACGGGGGGCGCGGAGTCACTGAAGCTTTCTTT
CASSHGGRGVTEAFF
>few|TRBV28|TRBD1|TRBJ1-5
TGTGCCAGCAGTTTCCGACAGGGGGCTAGGAATCAGCCCCAGCATTTT
CASSFRQGARNQPQHF
>-|TRBV20-1|TRBD1|TRBJ2-7
TGCAGTGCTAGTGACAGGGGGCCCTACGAGCAGTACTTC
CSASDRGPYEQYF
>-|TRBV30|-|TRBJ1-1
TGTGCCTGGACACCAGATTTGAACACTGAAGCTTTCTTT
CAWTPDLNTEAFF
>-|TRBV10-3|TRBD1|TRBJ2-7
TGTGCCATCAGCCTACAGGGGACGGGCTACGAGCAGTACTTC
CAISLQGTGYEQYF
>-|TRBV7-9|-|TRBJ1-1
TGTGCCAGCAGCCAGGACAGTTTGAACACTGAAGCTTTCTTT
CASSQDSLNTEAFF
>-|TRBV13|-|TRBJ1-4
TGTGCCAGCAGCCCCTCCTATTCTGGTGAAAAACTGTTTTTT
CASSPSYSGEKLFF
>-|TRBV6-2/TRBV6-3|-|TRBJ2-2
TGTGCCAGCATTTATGGGACCACGGGGGCCGGGGAGCTGTTTTTT
CASIYGTTGAGELFF
>-|TRBV5-6|TRBD2|TRBJ2-4
TGTGCCAGCAGCCCCGGACTAGCGGAGAAAAACATTCAGTACTTC
CASSPGLAEKNIQYF
>-|TRBV28|-|TRBJ1-6
TGTGCCTCGGGTTATCCCCTCCACTTT
CASGYPLHF
>-|TRBV18|TRBD1|TRBJ2-7
TGTGCCAGCTCACAGACAGGGGGCTGGTGGAACGAGCAGTACTTC
CASSQTGGWWNEQYF
>-|TRBV11-2|TRBD2|TRBJ2-1
TGTGCCAGCAGCATAGGGACTAGCGTGCAGTTCGATGAGCAGTTCTTC
CASSIGTSVQFDEQFF
>-|TRBV6-2/TRBV6-3|TRBD2|TRBJ2-7
TGTGCCAGCACCCCCAGGACTAGCGCCTCCTACGAGCAGTACTTC
CASTPRTSASYEQYF
>-|TRBV7-8|-|TRBJ2-1
TGTGCCAGCAGCCGAGCGGGCAGGGGAATGGGCAATGAGCAGTTCTTC
CASSRAGRGMGNEQFF
>-|TRBV7-9|TRBD2|TRBJ2-3
TGTGCCAGCAGCTTCAGCGGGAGTCCCGCAGATACGCAGTATTTT
CASSFSGSPADTQYF
>few|TRBV28|-|TRBJ1-1
TGTGCCAGCAGTACCTCCTTCAGGGGCGCGGACACTGAAGCTTTCTTT
CASSTSFRGADTEAFF
>-|TRBV2|-|TRBJ1-1
TGTGCCAGCAGTGTCGTGAACACTGAAGCTTTCTTT
CASSVVNTEAFF
>-|TRBV7-9|-|TRBJ1-2
TGTGCCAGCAGCTTAGCTCCGGGGGGCCATGGCTACACCTTC
CASSLAPGGHGYTF
>-|TRBV19|-|TRBJ2-1
TGTGCCAGTCAAACAGGCGTGGCCCTCAGCAATGAGCAGTTCTTC
CASQTGVALSNEQFF
>-|TRBV7-2|TRBD2|TRBJ2-3
TGTGCCAGCAGCTTAGGGGCGGGAGTGGGTACAGATACGCAGTATTTT
CASSLGAGVGTDTQYF